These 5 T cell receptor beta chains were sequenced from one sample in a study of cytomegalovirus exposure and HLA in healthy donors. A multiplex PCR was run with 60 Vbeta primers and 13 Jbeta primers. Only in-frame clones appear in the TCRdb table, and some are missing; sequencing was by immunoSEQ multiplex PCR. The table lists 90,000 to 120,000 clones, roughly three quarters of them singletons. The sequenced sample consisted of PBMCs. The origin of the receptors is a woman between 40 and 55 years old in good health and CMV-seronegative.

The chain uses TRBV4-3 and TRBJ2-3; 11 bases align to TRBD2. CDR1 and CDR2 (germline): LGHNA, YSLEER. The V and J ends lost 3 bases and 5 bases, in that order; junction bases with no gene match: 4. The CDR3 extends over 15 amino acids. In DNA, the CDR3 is TGCGCCAGCAGCCATACTAGCGGGAGTGGAGATACGCAGTATTTT. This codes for CASSHTSGSGDTQYF.

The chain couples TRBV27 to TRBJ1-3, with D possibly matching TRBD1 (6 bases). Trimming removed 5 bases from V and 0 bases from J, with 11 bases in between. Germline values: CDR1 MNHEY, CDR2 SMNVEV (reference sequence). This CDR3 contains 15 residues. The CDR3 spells CASSDQGFSGNTIYF. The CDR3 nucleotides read TGTGCCAGCAGTGATCAGGGGTTCTCTGGAAACACCATATATTTT.

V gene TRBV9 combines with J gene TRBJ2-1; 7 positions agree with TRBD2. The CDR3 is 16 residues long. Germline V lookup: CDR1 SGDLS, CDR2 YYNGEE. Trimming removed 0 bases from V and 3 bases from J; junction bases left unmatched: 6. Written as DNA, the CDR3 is TGTGCCAGCAGCGTAGTTGGAGCGGGGAACTACAATGAGCAGTTCTTC. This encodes CASSVVGAGNYNEQFF.

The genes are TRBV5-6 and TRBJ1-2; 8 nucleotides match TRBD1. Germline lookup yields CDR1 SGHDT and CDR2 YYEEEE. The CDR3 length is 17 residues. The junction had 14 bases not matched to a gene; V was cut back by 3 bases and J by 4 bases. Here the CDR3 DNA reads TGTGCCAGCAGCTCACCGCGAAACAGGGGGTTGCGCTATGGCTACACCTTC. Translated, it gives CASSSPRNRGLRYGYTF.

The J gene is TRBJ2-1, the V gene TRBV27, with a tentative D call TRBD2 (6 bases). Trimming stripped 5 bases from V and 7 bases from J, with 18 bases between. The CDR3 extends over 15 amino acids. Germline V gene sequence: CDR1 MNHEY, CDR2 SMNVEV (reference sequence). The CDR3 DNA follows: TGTGCCAGCAGTGCCTCGGGACTCAACAGTAATGAGCAGTTCTTC. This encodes CASSASGLNSNEQFF.